The 18 T cell receptor beta chains below all came from one sample that was sequenced in a study of blood T cell repertoires in COVID-19. Data came from immunoSEQ multiplex PCR; TCRdb stores just in-frame clones and leaves some out. The table records a few hundred thousand clones, roughly 89% of them present only once. The sequencing sample was made of peripheral blood. These receptors all stem from a woman aged 25 to 39 with COVID-19, enrolled during active disease.

This chain joins TRBV7-9 and TRBJ1-2; possibly TRBD1 for D (5 bases). Trimming removed 0 bases from V and 7 bases from J, with 21 bases in between. Germline-derived CDR1 and CDR2 are SEHNR and FQNEAQ (reference sequence). The CDR3 runs to 17 residues. The CDR3 sequence is CASSLAGLGLNLGGYTF. In DNA, the CDR3 is TGTGCCAGCAGCTTAGCGGGACTAGGACTTAATTTGGGTGGCTACACCTTC.

This clone came up a few times. The chain couples TRBV6-6 to TRBJ2-1, with 7 bases lining up with TRBD2. V lost 6 bases, J lost 5 bases, and 7 bases stayed unmatched. The CDR3 sequence is 14 residues long. The germline V gene has CDR1 MNHNY and CDR2 SVGAGI (reference sequence). CDR3 in amino acids: CASSPGTTHNEQFF. In nucleotides, the CDR3 is TGTGCCAGCAGCCCGGGGACTACCCACAATGAGCAGTTCTTC.

CDR3 DNA: TGTGCCACCATGGACAGGTTCTATGGCTACACCTTC. It yields the protein CATMDRFYGYTF. The rearrangement uses TRBV6-5 and TRBJ1-2; TRBD1 matches 7 bases. CDR1 MNHEY and CDR2 SVGAGI come from the germline V gene. The CDR3 has 12 amino acids. Trimming at V came to 10 bases and at J to 4 bases, leaving 6 bases not matched to a gene.

V gene TRBV18 combines with J gene TRBJ1-4, with D perhaps matching TRBD1 (6 bases). V dropped 3 bases and J dropped 2 bases, with 13 bases sitting between them. CDR1 and CDR2 from the germline V gene are KGHSH and LQKENI. The CDR3 totals 16 residues. This CDR3 reads CASSPFRGRTNEKLFF. CDR3 nucleotides: TGTGCCAGCTCACCCTTCAGGGGACGTACTAATGAAAAACTGTTTTTT.

The rearrangement uses TRBV2 and TRBJ2-3, with TRBD2 as a possible D gene (6 bases). The CDR3 length is 13 residues. Trimming stripped 10 bases from V and 4 bases from J, with 15 bases between. The germline V gene encodes CDR1 SNHLY and CDR2 FYNNEI. CDR3 DNA sequence: TGTGCCACATACCGACTAGAGCCAGATACGCAGTATTTT. Translated: CATYRLEPDTQYF.

This clone has just one count. The genes are TRBV27 and TRBJ1-5, with a weak D call TRBD1 (5 bases). The CDR3 loop spans 12 amino acids. Between the trimmed V and J ends, which lost 10 bases and 7 bases, there was a span of 14 bases. From germline, CDR1 is MNHEY and CDR2 SMNVEV (reference sequence). The CDR3 loop reads CATKTGGQPQHF. The DNA of the CDR3 is TGTGCCACGAAGACGGGGGGACAGCCCCAGCATTTT.

The V call is TRBV9, the J call TRBJ2-2, with TRBD2 matching over 7 bases. The ends lost 0 bases at V and 1 base at J; junction bases unmatched: 3. Germline V gene lookup returns CDR1 SGDLS and CDR2 YYNGEE. The CDR3 covers 16 residues. DNA of the CDR3: TGTGCCAGCAGCGTAGTCGGCGGGGGGAACACCGGGGAGCTGTTTTTT. It codes for CASSVVGGGNTGELFF.

This rearrangement joins TRBV5-4 to TRBJ2-5; TRBD1 matches 9 bases. CDR1 is SGHNT, CDR2 YYREEE, per germline (reference sequence). Trimming at V came to 2 bases and at J to 5 bases, leaving 4 bases not matched to a gene. The CDR3 extends over 14 amino acids. As DNA, the CDR3 is TGTGCCAGCAGCTTCGGACAGGGGAGGGAGACCCAGTACTTC. This codes for CASSFGQGRETQYF.

The CDR3 here is CASSQWGELFF. The CDR3 coding sequence is TGTGCCAGCAGCCAGTGGGGGGAGCTGTTTTTT. This chain links TRBV3-1 (or the pseudogene TRBV3-2) with TRBJ1-4; D is unclear. The better agreement between TRBJ2-2 and the DNA end casts doubt on the J call. Germline values: CDR1 LGHDT, CDR2 YNNKEL (reference sequence). There are 11 residues in the CDR3.

This chain connects TRBV10-3 to TRBJ2-1, with 9 bases fitting TRBD2. V trimming: 8 bases; J trimming: 6 bases; junction bases outside the gene matches: 8. Germline V gene lookup returns CDR1 ENHRY and CDR2 SYGVKD. The CDR3 contains 14 residues. The CDR3 DNA is TGTGCCATCTGGGATAGCGGGGGACCCAATGAGCAGTTCTTC. It specifies CAIWDSGGPNEQFF.

The genes are TRBV6-1 and TRBJ1-2, with D maybe TRBD1 (6 bases). The CDR3 length is 15 residues. Deletions cut 2 bases from V and 4 bases from J, with 14 bases between. The V gene's germline CDR1 is MNHNS and CDR2 SASEGT. In nucleotides, the CDR3 is TGTGCCAGCAGTGAATCCCTGACAGGACCCTATGGCTACACCTTC. It yields the protein CASSESLTGPYGYTF.

The rearrangement uses TRBV18 and TRBJ1-5; D is unresolved. CDR1 KGHSH and CDR2 LQKENI come from the germline V gene. V gave up 5 bases and J gave up 4 bases, with 9 bases separating them. This CDR3 spans 13 amino acids. CDR3 loop: CASSEQLNQPQHF. The CDR3 DNA follows: TGTGCCAGCTCAGAACAGCTTAATCAGCCCCAGCATTTT.

The chain employs TRBV25-1 and TRBJ1-4; TRBD1 might be the D (6 bases). Deletions cut 8 bases from V and 10 bases from J, with 11 bases between. The CDR3 covers 11 residues. CDR1 and CDR2 (germline): MGHDK, SYGVNS. The CDR3 loop is CASAGGRKLFF. The DNA of the CDR3 is TGTGCCAGCGCTGGGGGCAGAAAACTGTTTTTT. Supplemented by reference TRBV25-1 and TRBJ1-4, the full variable domain reads EADIYQTPRYLVIGTGKKITLECSQTMGHDKMYWYQQDPGMELHLIHYSYGVNSTEKGDLSSESTVSRIRTEHFPLTLESARPSHTSQYLCASAGGRKLFFGSGTQLSVL.

The chain is built from TRBV4-1 and TRBJ2-2; D uncertain. The CDR3 runs 12 residues. V was trimmed by 8 bases and J by 3 bases, leaving 7 bases between them. CDR1 and CDR2 from the germline V gene are MGHRA and YSYEKL. CDR3 loop: CASGRDTGELFF. CDR3 in DNA: TGCGCCAGCGGGCGAGACACCGGGGAGCTGTTTTTT.

As to this clone: Other DNA sequences in this specimen translate into the identical CDR3. This rearrangement joins TRBV4-2 to TRBJ2-7; 9 bases map to TRBD1. The length of the CDR3 is 15 residues. Germline values: CDR1 LGHNA, CDR2 YNFKEQ. After removal of 3 bases from V and 1 base from J, the junction contained 4 bases not matched to a gene. The CDR3 DNA sequence: TGTGCCAGCAGCCAGGACAGGGGTGTTTCCTACGAGCAGTACTTC. It is translated as CASSQDRGVSYEQYF.

The rearrangement uses TRBV16 and TRBJ2-5, with TRBD1 identical over 10 bases. Germline lookup yields CDR1 KGHSY and CDR2 FQNENV. Unmatched junction bases numbered 5, after V lost 2 bases and J lost 5 bases. This CDR3 has 15 amino acids. The CDR3 nucleotides are TGTGCCAGCAGCCAAGGACAGGGGGATGGCGAGACCCAGTACTTC. Translated, it gives CASSQGQGDGETQYF.

The chain links TRBV19 to TRBJ2-5; 7 nucleotides align to TRBD1. The germline gives CDR1 LNHDA, CDR2 SQIVND (reference sequence). The CDR3 runs to 16 residues. The J segment lost 4 bases and the V segment lost 3 bases, leaving 11 bases of the junction unmatched. In DNA form, the CDR3 reads TGTGCCAGTAGTATGGGGTCACAGGGGAGTGGAGAGACCCAGTACTTC. Its translation is CASSMGSQGSGETQYF.

The chain has TRBV7-9 and TRBJ1-3, with D uncertain. The CDR3 contains 13 residues. CDR1 is SEHNR and CDR2 is FQNEAQ in the germline V gene (reference sequence). Trimming stripped 4 bases from V and 10 bases from J, with 14 bases between. The CDR3 here is CASSSREATTIYF. Written as DNA, the CDR3 is TGTGCCAGCAGCTCCCGGGAGGCGACGACCATATATTTT.